Listed here are 22 T cell receptor beta chains from one sample, sequenced in a study of blood T cell repertoires in COVID-19. Some clones are missing from TCRdb's copy, which holds only in-frame ones; the method was immunoSEQ multiplex PCR. The table shows 200,000 to 250,000 clones, with 70% to 90% occurring only once. Material for sequencing was PBMCs or T cells enriched from blood (not recorded which). All receptors derive from a woman aged 45 to 65 in a cohort exposed to, infected with or recovered from COVID-19 (not recorded which).

The chain links TRBV6-5 to TRBJ2-2, with 10 positions matching TRBD1. Germline V gives CDR1 MNHEY, CDR2 SVGAGI. V gave up 6 bases and J gave up 4 bases; unmatched junction bases: 5. The CDR3 totals 15 residues. CDR3 in DNA: TGTGCCAGCAGGGGGACAGGGGCGGGCACCGGGGAGCTGTTTTTT. This codes for CASRGTGAGTGELFF.

CDR3 in amino acids: CASSLVVTRKTLMNTEAFF. CDR3 in DNA: TGTGCCAGCAGCTTAGTGGTCACCCGAAAAACTTTAATGAACACTGAAGCTTTCTTT. This chain joins TRBV7-9 and TRBJ1-1; no definite D call. Germline assignment: CDR1 SEHNR and CDR2 FQNEAQ (reference sequence). The CDR3 totals 19 residues. V was cut by 1 base and J by 0 bases, with 21 bases left in between.

This chain connects TRBV4-3 to TRBJ1-1; D is unclear. This CDR3 has 15 amino acids. The germline V and J ends were trimmed by 0 bases and 1 base, with 9 bases remaining between them. Germline V gene lookup returns CDR1 LGHNA and CDR2 YSLEER. This chain's CDR3 is CASSQDSAGNTEAFF. The CDR3 nucleotides read TGCGCCAGCAGCCAAGATAGTGCGGGGAACACTGAAGCTTTCTTT.

The chain recombines TRBV28 with TRBJ2-5; TRBD2 might be the D (5 bases). This CDR3 has 15 residues. Germline CDR1 reads MDHEN; CDR2 reads SYDVKM. The V gene lost 4 bases and the J gene lost 3 bases, with 15 bases spanning the gap. CDR3 nucleotide sequence: TGTGCCAGCAGTTCACTAGACACCCGGGAAGAGACCCAGTACTTC. Translated: CASSSLDTREETQYF.

The chain combines TRBV7-2 with TRBJ2-1; D possibly corresponds to TRBD2 (6 bases). The CDR3 is made up of 16 amino acids. Germline CDR1 and CDR2: SGHTA and FQGNSA. Trimming pared 7 bases from V and 5 bases from J, leaving 21 bases between. CDR3 sequence reads: CASTTDGTSPHNEQFF. The CDR3 nucleotides are TGTGCCAGCACCACCGACGGGACTTCGCCCCACAATGAGCAGTTCTTC.

The genes are TRBV5-1 and TRBJ2-7; 10 nucleotides match TRBD1. The CDR3 loop spans 18 amino acids. Germline CDR1 is SGHRS and CDR2 is YFSETQ. The ends lost 4 bases at V and 0 bases at J; junction bases unmatched: 13. CDR3 amino acids: CASSPGTGAAISSYEQYF. DNA of the CDR3: TGCGCCAGCAGCCCCGGGACAGGGGCCGCGATTTCCTCCTACGAGCAGTACTTC.

This sequence joins TRBV30 and TRBJ2-1; D remains unclear. Germline values: CDR1 GTSNPN, CDR2 SVGIG (reference sequence). With 0 bases removed from V and 4 bases from J, the gap between germline ends came to 10 bases. The CDR3 is 14 residues long. The CDR3 nucleotides are TGTGCCTGGAGTGTACTTTACGTGTACAATGAGCAGTTCTTC. Translation: CAWSVLYVYNEQFF.

The chain employs TRBV18 and TRBJ1-1; D perhaps matches TRBD1 (5 bases). V lost 0 bases and J 2 bases, leaving 13 bases between the germline ends. The CDR3 extends over 16 amino acids. Per germline, CDR1 KGHSH and CDR2 LQKENI. CDR3 in amino acids: CASSPPGGSLNTEAFF. CDR3 in DNA: TGTGCCAGCTCACCACCGGGGGGGTCCCTTAACACTGAAGCTTTCTTT.

This chain connects TRBV4-3 to TRBJ2-3; 10 bases match TRBD2. Germline CDR1 reads LGHNA; CDR2 reads YSLEER. The CDR3 runs to 17 residues. V trimming: 0 bases; J trimming: 4 bases; junction bases outside the gene matches: 7. The CDR3 is CASSQDVSGGVPDTQYF. For the CDR3, the DNA is TGCGCCAGCAGCCAAGATGTCAGCGGGGGGGTCCCAGATACGCAGTATTTT.

The rearrangement uses TRBV18 and TRBJ2-1; D not resolved. Germline V gene lookup returns CDR1 KGHSH and CDR2 LQKENI. The CDR3 extends over 12 amino acids. Trimming left V 2 bases short and J 9 bases short, with 8 bases between. CDR3 bases: TGTGCCAGCTCACCAGACTCTGCTGAGCAGTTCTTC. It encodes CASSPDSAEQFF.

The chain carries TRBV6-5 and TRBJ1-3, with a possible D match to TRBD1 (6 bases). Trimming stripped 5 bases from V and 4 bases from J, with 9 bases between. This CDR3 has 13 residues. CDR1 MNHEY and CDR2 SVGAGI come from the germline V gene. DNA for the CDR3: TGTGCCAGCAGTATCGGACAGGGAAACACCATATATTTT. Residues: CASSIGQGNTIYF.

The chain employs TRBV18 and TRBJ1-6; possible D gene TRBD1, 6 bases. Trimming shortened V by 5 bases and J by 5 bases, and 16 bases separated the two germline ends. Per the germline V gene, CDR1 is KGHSH and CDR2 is LQKENI. The CDR3 runs 16 residues. CDR3 sequence: CASSDRSPMNNSPLHF. The CDR3 DNA reads as TGTGCCAGCTCAGACAGGTCTCCCATGAATAATTCACCCCTCCACTTT. Drawing the rest from reference TRBV18 and TRBJ1-6, the complete variable domain is NAGVMQNPRHLVRRRGQEARLRCSPMKGHSHVYWYRQLPEEGLKFMVYLQKENIIDESGMPKERFSAEFPKEGPSILRIQQVVRGDSAAYFCASSDRSPMNNSPLHFGNGTRLTVT.

J is TRBJ1-6 and V is TRBV4-2; 9 bases match TRBD1. The CDR3 loop spans 16 amino acids. J was trimmed by 7 bases and V by 5 bases; bases with no gene match: 9. In germline, CDR1 is LGHNA, CDR2 YNFKEQ. The CDR3 loop reads CASSTSGQGINSPLHF. The CDR3 coding sequence is TGTGCCAGCAGCACATCCGGACAGGGGATAAATTCACCCCTCCACTTT.

This rearrangement joins TRBV2 to TRBJ2-3, with 10 bases fitting TRBD2. V trimming: 6 bases; J trimming: 1 base; junction bases outside the gene matches: 7. The CDR3 extends over 16 amino acids. Germline CDR1 reads SNHLY; CDR2 reads FYNNEI. CDR3 nucleotide sequence: TGTGCCAGCAGAAAAGGACTAGCGGCACGCACAGATACGCAGTATTTT. Translated: CASRKGLAARTDTQYF. Variable domain in full (rest from reference TRBV2 and TRBJ2-3): EPEVTQTPSHQVTQMGQEVILRCVPISNHLYFYWYRQILGQKVEFLVSFYNNEISEKSEIFDDQFSVERPDGSNFTLKIRSTKLEDSAMYFCASRKGLAARTDTQYFGPGTRLTVL.

The rearrangement links TRBV4-2 to TRBJ1-5; 9 bases are a match to TRBD1. This CDR3 has 18 residues. The germline V gene has CDR1 LGHNA and CDR2 YNFKEQ. Germline trimming cut 3 bases from V and 0 bases from J; bases unmatched to any gene: 9. CDR3: CASSQRDRALHSNQPQHF. CDR3 DNA sequence: TGTGCCAGCAGCCAGAGGGACAGGGCCCTACATAGCAATCAGCCCCAGCATTTT.

The chain has TRBV6-2 or TRBV6-3 and TRBJ1-1; D might be TRBD1 (5 bases). The germline V and J ends were trimmed by 6 bases and 10 bases, with 12 bases remaining between them. The CDR3 length is 11 residues. Germline V gene data show CDR1 as MNHEY and CDR2 as SVGEGT. The DNA for the CDR3 is TGTGCCAGCAGCCGGGGCCTGGGAGCTTTCTTT. This gives the protein CASSRGLGAFF.

The chain uses TRBV29-1 and TRBJ2-4; maybe TRBD1 (7 bases). V lost 4 bases to trimming and J lost 0 bases, with 13 bases between them. The CDR3 is 15 amino acids. Germline V gene lookup returns CDR1 SQVTM and CDR2 ANQGSEA. The DNA of the CDR3 is TGCAGCGTTGTAGACAGGGACTTAGCCAAAAACATTCAGTACTTC. Its translation is CSVVDRDLAKNIQYF.

V is TRBV6-5 and J is TRBJ1-5; D is possibly TRBD1 (5 bases). CDR1 and CDR2 (germline): MNHEY, SVGAGI. There are 15 residues in the CDR3. Trimming cost V 6 bases and J 0 bases, with 12 bases left between them. This CDR3 is CASRMTAYSNQPQHF. CDR3 nucleotide sequence: TGTGCCAGCAGAATGACAGCTTATAGCAATCAGCCCCAGCATTTT.

The chain links TRBV6-6 to TRBJ2-3; TRBD2 agrees at 9 bases. The length of the CDR3 is 13 residues. From germline, CDR1 is MNHNY and CDR2 SVGAGI (reference sequence). The V segment lost 8 bases and the J segment 1 base; nucleotides outside the gene matches: 1. CDR3 in amino acids: CASSSGGTDTQYF. The CDR3 coding sequence is TGTGCCAGCTCTAGCGGGGGCACAGATACGCAGTATTTT.

This clone was counted between two and nine times. The genes are TRBV6-5 and TRBJ2-3, with D possibly being TRBD2 (6 bases). CDR1 MNHEY and CDR2 SVGAGI come from the germline V gene. Trimming pared 11 bases from V and 7 bases from J, leaving 16 bases between. The CDR3 totals 12 residues. The CDR3 sequence is CASGRGGNTQYF. In DNA, the CDR3 is TGTGCCTCCGGTAGGGGAGGAAATACGCAGTATTTT.

This chain links TRBV11-1 with TRBJ1-2, with TRBD1 as a possible D gene (6 bases). Germline assignment: CDR1 SGHAT and CDR2 FQDESV (reference sequence). The CDR3 covers 14 residues. V was pared by 4 bases and J by 2 bases, with 11 bases between. In nucleotides, the CDR3 is TGTGCCAGCAGCTCAACACAGGGCAACTATGGCTACACCTTC. Protein: CASSSTQGNYGYTF.

The chain recombines TRBV27 with TRBJ1-1; TRBD1 aligns across 9 bases. CDR3 length: 14 residues. Unmatched junction bases numbered 1, after V lost 4 bases and J lost 1 base. From germline, CDR1 is MNHEY and CDR2 SMNVEV (reference sequence). CDR3 bases: TGTGCCAGCAGTTGGGGACAGGGGAACACTGAAGCTTTCTTT. Its translation: CASSWGQGNTEAFF.